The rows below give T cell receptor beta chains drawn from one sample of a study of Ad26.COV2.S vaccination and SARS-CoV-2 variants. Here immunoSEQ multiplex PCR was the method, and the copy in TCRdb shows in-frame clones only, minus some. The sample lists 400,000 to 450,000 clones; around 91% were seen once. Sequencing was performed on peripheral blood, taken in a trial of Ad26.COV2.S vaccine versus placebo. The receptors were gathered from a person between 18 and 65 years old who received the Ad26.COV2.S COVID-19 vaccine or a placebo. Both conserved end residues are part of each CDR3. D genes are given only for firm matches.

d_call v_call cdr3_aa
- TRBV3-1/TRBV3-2 CASSLQGADTQYF
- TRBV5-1 CASSLIGEDSPLHF
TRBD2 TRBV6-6 CAIRLAGVSEDEQYF
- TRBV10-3 CAISESRGKEETQYF
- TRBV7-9 CASSLGHW
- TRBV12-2 CASRLFPGVFSGNTIYF
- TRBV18 CASSPSNYGYTF
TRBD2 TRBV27 CASSGLAGDTGELFF
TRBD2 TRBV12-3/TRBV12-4 CAIRLAGDTQYF
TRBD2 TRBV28 CASSSTSGRAGTGELFF
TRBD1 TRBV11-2 CASSLAHRGVVNTEAFF
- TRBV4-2 CASSQDGRDEQFF
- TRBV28 CASSWTLSNQPQHF
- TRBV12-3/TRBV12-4 CASTYHLNTEAFF
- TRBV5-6 CASSLSRKAQETQYF
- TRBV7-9 CASRDEGDEQFF
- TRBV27 CASSPQGNYGYTF
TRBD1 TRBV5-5 CASSLGDRAAEQYF
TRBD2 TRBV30 CAWSIETSENKNIQYF
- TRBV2 CASKGGLSGYTF
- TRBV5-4 CASSASTGLNEKLFF
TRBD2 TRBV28 CASSLEGTSGEYEQYF
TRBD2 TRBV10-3 CAISATSGRASDEQFF
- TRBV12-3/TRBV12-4 CASSFVGTEAFF
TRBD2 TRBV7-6 CASSLTSGDHNEQFF